The 2 T cell receptor beta chains reported below all come from one sample, sequenced in a study of OX40 agonist ivuxolimab in advanced cancers. The method was immunoSEQ multiplex PCR; TCRdb's version includes in-frame clones alone and lacks a portion of them. The data show 70,000 or so clones, with approximately 90% seen just once and 0.94% held by the top ten. The sample in question was CD4+ or CD8+ T cells sorted from blood, obtained in a trial of the OX40 agonist ivuxolimab. These receptors all stem from an adult with an advanced solid tumor such as melanoma, head and neck, liver or kidney cancer.

The CDR3 DNA reads TGTGCCAGCAACCCGGGGACGAGGGAAAAACTGTTTTTT. This gives the protein CASNPGTREKLFF. The V call is TRBV6-1, the J call TRBJ1-4; D may be TRBD1 (5 bases). This CDR3 is built from 13 residues. CDR1 and CDR2 from the germline V gene are MNHNS and SASEGT. The ends were cut back, 7 bases at V and 8 bases at J, with 14 bases in the middle.

J is TRBJ1-5 and V is TRBV5-1; no reliable D call. The CDR3 runs 13 residues. Between the trimmed V and J ends, which lost 2 bases and 5 bases, there was a span of 8 bases. Germline V gives CDR1 SGHRS, CDR2 YFSETQ. CDR3 sequence reads: CASSFDEYQPQHF. The CDR3, as DNA: TGCGCCAGCAGCTTTGACGAATATCAGCCCCAGCATTTT.